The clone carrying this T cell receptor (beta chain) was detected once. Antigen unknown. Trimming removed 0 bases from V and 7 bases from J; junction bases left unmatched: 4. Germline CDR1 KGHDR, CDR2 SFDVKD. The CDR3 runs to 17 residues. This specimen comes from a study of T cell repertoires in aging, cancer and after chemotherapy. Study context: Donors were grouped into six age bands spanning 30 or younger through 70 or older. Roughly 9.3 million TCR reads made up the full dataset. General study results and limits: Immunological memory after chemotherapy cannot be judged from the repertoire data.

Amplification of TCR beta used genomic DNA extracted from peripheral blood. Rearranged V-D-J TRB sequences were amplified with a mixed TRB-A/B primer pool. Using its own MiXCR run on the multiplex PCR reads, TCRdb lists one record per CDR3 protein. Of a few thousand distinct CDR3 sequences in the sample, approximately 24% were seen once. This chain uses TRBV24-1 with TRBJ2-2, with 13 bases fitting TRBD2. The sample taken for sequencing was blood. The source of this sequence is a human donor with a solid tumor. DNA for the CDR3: TGTGCCACCAGTGATTTGGCGACTAGCGGGAGGCGCGGGGAGCTGTTTTTT. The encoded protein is CATSDLATSGRRGELFF.